The 5 T cell receptor beta chains below come from one sample, sequenced in a study of a mutant IDH1 vaccine in newly diagnosed glioma. These receptors' antigens are unknown. Time point here: week 23, last vaccination. The investigators gave 300 ug of mutant IDH1 20-mer peptide in each vaccine dose, together with topical imiquimod. Measured with immunoSEQ multiplex PCR; TCRdb has only the in-frame clones, and not every one. The data hold approximately 60,000 clones, with around 84% observed a single time. The starting material was PBMCs, obtained from a glioma patient whose treatment included an IDH1 peptide vaccine. The receptor set was obtained from a man aged 30 to 39 with glioma.

The genes are TRBV7-9 and TRBJ2-3, with 11 bases matching TRBD2. The V and J ends lost 5 bases and 0 bases, in that order; junction bases with no gene match: 10. The CDR3 runs 18 residues. Germline loops: CDR1 SEHNR, CDR2 FQNEAQ (reference sequence). CDR3 sequence (DNA): TGTGCCAGCAGCACCGGGACTAGCGGCGCAACTAGCACAGATACGCAGTATTTT. Protein product: CASSTGTSGATSTDTQYF.

V usage is TRBV15 and J usage is TRBJ2-2; D tentatively reads TRBD1 or TRBD2 (5 bases each). Trimming left V 1 base short and J 4 bases short, with 10 bases between. The CDR3 loop spans 15 amino acids. Germline loops: CDR1 LNHNV, CDR2 YYDKDF (reference sequence). CDR3 in amino acids: CATSRAGTLTGELFF. CDR3 coding DNA: TGTGCCACCAGCAGAGCAGGGACCCTCACCGGGGAGCTGTTTTTT.

Here the CDR3 reads CASSGIVNIQYF. In DNA, the CDR3 is TGCGCCAGCAGCGGCATCGTCAACATTCAGTACTTC. The chain combines TRBV4-1 with TRBJ2-4; D is ambiguous. Germline CDR1 MGHRA, CDR2 YSYEKL. This CDR3 spans 12 amino acids. The V and J ends lost 5 bases and 7 bases respectively, with 9 bases between them.

This clone was observed once. The rearrangement joins TRBV6-5 to TRBJ1-1; TRBD1 is a possible D gene (5 bases). V dropped 2 bases and J dropped 5 bases, with 9 bases sitting between them. The germline V gene encodes CDR1 MNHEY and CDR2 SVGAGI. The CDR3 covers 13 residues. The CDR3 sequence: CASSYGGGTEAFF. The CDR3 DNA reads TGTGCCAGCAGTTACGGGGGTGGAACTGAAGCTTTCTTT.

V and J are TRBV6-5 and TRBJ1-1; TRBD1 might be the D (5 bases). The CDR3 has 14 amino acids. With 5 bases removed from V and 3 bases from J, the gap between germline ends came to 13 bases. The germline CDR1 and CDR2 sequences are MNHEY and SVGAGI. The CDR3 coding sequence is TGTGCCAGCAGTCAAGGACTGGGGGACACTGAAGCTTTCTTT. Translating gives CASSQGLGDTEAFF.